This T cell receptor beta chain is drawn from a study of T cell repertoires in cytomegalovirus infection. Study-level background: CMV infection plus the matching HLA type was flagged by public TCR beta signatures.

In TCRdb, the reads were re-called with MiXCR into one record per CDR3 protein. The table has fewer than 350,000 distinct CDR3 sequences, roughly 9.5% seen once. Germline CDR1 LNHDA, CDR2 SQIVND (reference sequence). The CDR3 runs 15 residues. Germline trimming cut 1 base from V and 5 bases from J; bases unmatched to any gene: 7. The V and J genes are TRBV19 and TRBJ2-5; TRBD2 aligns across 7 bases. This clonotype originated in a human donor in good health (CMV status not recorded). Some clones in this sample may be carry-over from other donors' samples. The sample was PBMCs. DNA of the CDR3: TGTGCCAGTAGTATAGGCGGGAGCGAAACGGAGACCCAGTACTTC. As protein: CASSIGGSETETQYF.